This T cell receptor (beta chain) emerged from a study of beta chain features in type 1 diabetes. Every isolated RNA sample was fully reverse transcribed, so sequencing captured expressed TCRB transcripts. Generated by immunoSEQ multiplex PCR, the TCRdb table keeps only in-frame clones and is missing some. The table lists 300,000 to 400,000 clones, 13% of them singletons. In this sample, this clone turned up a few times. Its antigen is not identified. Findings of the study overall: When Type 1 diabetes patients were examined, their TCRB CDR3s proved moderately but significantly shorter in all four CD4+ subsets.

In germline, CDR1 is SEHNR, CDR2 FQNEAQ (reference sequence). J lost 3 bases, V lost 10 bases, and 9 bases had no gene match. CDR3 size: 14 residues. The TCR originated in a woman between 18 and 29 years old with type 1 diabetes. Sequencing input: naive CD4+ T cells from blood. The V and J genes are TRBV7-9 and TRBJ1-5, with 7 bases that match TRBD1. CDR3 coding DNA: TGTGCCATCCAAGCAGGGGGGTTCAATCAGCCCCAGCATTTT. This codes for CAIQAGGFNQPQHF.